These 20 T cell receptor beta chains originate from one sample sequenced in a study of a mutant IDH1 vaccine in newly diagnosed glioma. Time point meaning: week 47, end of study. Mutant IDH1 20-mer peptide, at 300 ug, made up each vaccine dose, with topical imiquimod. The assay was immunoSEQ multiplex PCR, and TCRdb's table has in-frame clones only and misses some. The data show some 87,000 clones, with over 75% seen just once and 4% to 5.5% held by the top ten. The antigens of these receptors remain unknown. Sequencing used PBMCs, obtained from a glioma patient whose treatment included an IDH1 peptide vaccine. Receptors were obtained from a man aged 40-50 years with glioma.

The V gene is TRBV11-2, the J gene TRBJ1-6, with 7 positions matching TRBD1. The CDR3 loop spans 15 amino acids. The J segment lost 7 bases and the V segment lost 6 bases, leaving 9 bases of the junction unmatched. The V gene's germline CDR1 is SGHAT and CDR2 FQNNGV. CDR3 sequence (DNA): TGTGCCAGCAGGTCTCGGGACAGCAGGAATTCACCCCTCCACTTT. This gives the protein CASRSRDSRNSPLHF.

The J gene is TRBJ1-6, the V gene TRBV18; D is possibly TRBD1 (6 bases). This CDR3 region has 15 residues. Trimming cost V 2 bases and J 7 bases, with 12 bases left between them. Germline V gives CDR1 KGHSH, CDR2 LQKENI. The CDR3 sequence: CASSPIPRGNSPLHF. The CDR3 DNA reads TGTGCCAGCTCACCAATACCAAGGGGGAATTCACCCCTCCACTTT. The variable domain in full, with the rest retrieved from reference TRBV18 and TRBJ1-6, is NAGVMQNPRHLVRRRGQEARLRCSPMKGHSHVYWYRQLPEEGLKFMVYLQKENIIDESGMPKERFSAEFPKEGPSILRIQQVVRGDSAAYFCASSPIPRGNSPLHFGNGTRLTVT.

This clone occurred a few times. V is TRBV6-5 and J is TRBJ2-5, with 10 bases matching TRBD2. Germline loops: CDR1 MNHEY, CDR2 SVGAGI. J gave up 2 bases and V 8 bases, and 8 bases lay outside the gene matches. This CDR3 has 15 amino acids. The CDR3 sequence: CASAPTSGFQETQYF. The CDR3 DNA reads as TGTGCCAGCGCTCCGACTAGCGGGTTTCAAGAGACCCAGTACTTC.

This rearrangement joins TRBV29-1 to TRBJ2-3, with 7 bases matching TRBD1. V dropped 6 bases and J dropped 2; count of bases not matched to a gene: 5. Germline V CDR1 and CDR2: SQVTM, ANQGSEA. This CDR3 has 13 amino acids. For the CDR3, the DNA is TGCAGCGTCCCGACAGGGTACACAGATACGCAGTATTTT. Amino acids: CSVPTGYTDTQYF.

The count of this clone is one. The J gene is TRBJ1-2, the V gene TRBV5-1, with D tentatively TRBD1 (5 bases). CDR1 is SGHRS and CDR2 is YFSETQ in the germline V gene. CDR3 length equals 14 residues. The V gene lost 0 bases and the J gene lost 7 bases, with 13 bases spanning the gap. The CDR3 here is CASSLAGQGGGYTF. As DNA, the CDR3 is TGCGCCAGCAGCTTGGCCGGGCAGGGCGGTGGCTACACCTTC.

The rearrangement joins TRBV7-9 to TRBJ2-3; D remains unclear. Germline CDR1 and CDR2: SEHNR and FQNEAQ (reference sequence). V lost 5 bases and J 2 bases, leaving 2 bases between the germline ends. The CDR3 covers 11 residues. As DNA, the CDR3 is TGTGCCAGCAGCATCACAGATACGCAGTATTTT. As protein: CASSITDTQYF.

The V gene is TRBV19, the J gene TRBJ1-2; D is unresolved. Trimming pared 3 bases from V and 7 bases from J, leaving 15 bases between. Germline assignment: CDR1 LNHDA and CDR2 SQIVND (reference sequence). This CDR3 is built from 14 residues. The DNA for the CDR3 is TGTGCCAGTAGTATTGTCAAGAGGGAGAGTGGCTACACCTTC. Protein: CASSIVKRESGYTF.

This sequence joins TRBV7-7 and TRBJ2-3; the D is unclear. CDR3 size: 11 residues. The germline gives CDR1 SSHAT, CDR2 FNYEAQ (reference sequence). The CDR3 region is CARDGEDTQYF. The CDR3 DNA reads TGTGCTCGTGATGGGGAAGATACGCAGTATTTT. The full variable domain, completed using reference TRBV7-7 and TRBJ2-3, is GAGVSQSPRYKVTKRGQDVTLRCDPISSHATLYWYQQALGQGPEFLTYFNYEAQPDKSGLPSDRFSAERPEGSISTLTIQRTEQRDSAMYRCARDGEDTQYFGPGTRLTVL.

This chain links TRBV7-1 with TRBJ2-3; unclear D gene. TRBV7-1 falls under the ORF class, with uncertain function. V gave up 3 bases and J gave up 0 bases, with 4 bases separating them. This CDR3 contains 13 residues. In DNA, the CDR3 is TGTGCCAGCAGCTCCCAGAGCACAGATACGCAGTATTTT. The encoded protein is CASSSQSTDTQYF.

The chain joins TRBV19 to TRBJ2-7; D tentatively reads TRBD1 or TRBD2 (5 bases each). CDR1 and CDR2 from the germline V gene are LNHDA and SQIVND (reference sequence). V was clipped by 6 bases and J by 3 bases, with 18 bases between them. The CDR3 is made up of 15 amino acids. Here the CDR3 reads CASRVGAGYIYEQYF. CDR3 sequence (DNA): TGTGCCAGTAGGGTCGGGGCAGGGTATATCTACGAGCAGTACTTC.

The genes are TRBV28 and TRBJ2-4, with D uncertain. The CDR3 consists of 18 residues. Trimming pared 3 bases from V and 1 base from J, leaving 19 bases between. The germline gives CDR1 MDHEN, CDR2 SYDVKM. In nucleotides, the CDR3 is TGTGCCAGCAGTTTGGCGGTAGGTGGATCCTTGGCCAAAAACATTCAGTACTTC. This gives the protein CASSLAVGGSLAKNIQYF. The full variable domain, in which reference TRBV28 and TRBJ2-4 provide the parts outside the CDR3, is DVKVTQSSRYLVKRTGEKVFLECVQDMDHENMFWYRQDPGLGLRLIYFSYDVKMKEKGDIPEGYSVSREKKERFSLILESASTNQTSMYLCASSLAVGGSLAKNIQYFGAGTRLSVL.

The chain has TRBV11-2 and TRBJ2-7; perhaps TRBD2 as D (6 bases). Per the germline V gene, CDR1 is SGHAT and CDR2 is FQNNGV. V was shortened by 3 bases and J by 1 base, with 10 bases between the two germline ends. The CDR3 extends over 14 amino acids. DNA for the CDR3: TGTGCCAGCAGCTTTGGGACTTCTTCCTACGAGCAGTACTTC. Its translation is CASSFGTSSYEQYF.

The table lists this clone with a few counts. This chain connects TRBV7-2 to TRBJ1-1; a possible D gene is TRBD1 (5 bases). The germline V gene encodes CDR1 SGHTA and CDR2 FQGNSA. The CDR3 is made up of 13 amino acids. V lost 5 bases to trimming and J lost 0 bases, with 7 bases between them. The DNA for the CDR3 is TGTGCCAGCAGCCGACAGATGAACACTGAAGCTTTCTTT. Translated, it gives CASSRQMNTEAFF.

This clone has a handful of counts. The chain joins TRBV19 to TRBJ1-1; 7 bases are shared with TRBD1. The CDR3 length is 14 residues. V was pared by 6 bases and J by 2 bases, with 6 bases of the junction left unmatched. The germline CDR1 and CDR2 sequences are LNHDA and SQIVND (reference sequence). CDR3 region: CASREQGGNTEAFF. The CDR3 DNA follows: TGTGCCAGTAGGGAGCAGGGGGGCAACACTGAAGCTTTCTTT. Filled out from reference TRBV19 and TRBJ1-1, the complete variable domain reads DGGITQSPKYLFRKEGQNVTLSCEQNLNHDAMYWYRQDPGQGLRLIYYSQIVNDFQKGDIAEGYSVSREKKESFPLTVTSAQKNPTAFYLCASREQGGNTEAFFGQGTRLTVV.

The chain couples TRBV4-3 to TRBJ2-7; D tentatively fits TRBD1 or TRBD2 (7 bases each). This CDR3 has 16 residues. The V gene lost 2 bases and the J gene lost 4 bases, with 18 bases spanning the gap. CDR1 and CDR2 from the germline V gene are LGHNA and YSLEER. Here the CDR3 reads CASSQWAAGGEYEQYF. CDR3 nucleotides: TGCGCCAGCAGCCAATGGGCGGCAGGGGGGGAGTACGAGCAGTACTTC.

The CDR3 is CATSNQGNTEAFF. CDR3 bases: TGTGCCACCAGCAACCAGGGGAACACTGAAGCTTTCTTT. This sequence joins TRBV15 and TRBJ1-1; D is possibly TRBD1 (5 bases). The CDR3 is 13 residues long. Per the germline V gene, CDR1 is LNHNV and CDR2 is YYDKDF (reference sequence). V dropped 4 bases and J dropped 1 base, with 7 bases sitting between them.

The chain has TRBV5-4 and TRBJ2-1; 10 nucleotides line up with TRBD2. Germline trimming cut 4 bases from V and 0 bases from J; bases unmatched to any gene: 4. The CDR3 sequence is 16 residues long. The germline V gene encodes CDR1 SGHNT and CDR2 YYREEE (reference sequence). The CDR3: CASSRTSGSSYNEQFF. In nucleotides, the CDR3 is TGTGCCAGCAGCCGGACTAGCGGAAGCTCCTACAATGAGCAGTTCTTC.

V and J are TRBV29-1 and TRBJ1-2; 7 bases are shared with TRBD1. CDR3 length equals 14 residues. Germline V gene lookup returns CDR1 SQVTM and CDR2 ANQGSEA. Trimming at V came to 6 bases and at J to 2 bases, leaving 9 bases not matched to a gene. The CDR3 DNA follows: TGCAGCGTCCAAGGGGGCGATTTGAACTATGGCTACACCTTC. Amino acid sequence: CSVQGGDLNYGYTF.

The rearrangement uses TRBV7-2 and TRBJ2-3, with 9 bases lining up with TRBD1. Germline CDR1 is SGHTA and CDR2 is FQGNSA. This CDR3 has 16 amino acids. The junction had 12 bases not matched to a gene; V was cut back by 5 bases and J by 6 bases. The chain's CDR3 is CASSRDRVPATDTQYF. DNA of the CDR3: TGTGCCAGCAGCAGGGACAGGGTCCCCGCAACGGATACGCAGTATTTT.

This clone was observed at least ten times. This chain links TRBV18 with TRBJ1-3; D unclear. Deletions cut 5 bases from V and 1 base from J, with 12 bases between. Germline V gives CDR1 KGHSH, CDR2 LQKENI. The CDR3 length is 15 residues. This CDR3 reads CASSTLGSSGNTIYF. In DNA form, the CDR3 reads TGTGCCAGCTCAACGCTAGGGTCTTCTGGAAACACCATATATTTT.